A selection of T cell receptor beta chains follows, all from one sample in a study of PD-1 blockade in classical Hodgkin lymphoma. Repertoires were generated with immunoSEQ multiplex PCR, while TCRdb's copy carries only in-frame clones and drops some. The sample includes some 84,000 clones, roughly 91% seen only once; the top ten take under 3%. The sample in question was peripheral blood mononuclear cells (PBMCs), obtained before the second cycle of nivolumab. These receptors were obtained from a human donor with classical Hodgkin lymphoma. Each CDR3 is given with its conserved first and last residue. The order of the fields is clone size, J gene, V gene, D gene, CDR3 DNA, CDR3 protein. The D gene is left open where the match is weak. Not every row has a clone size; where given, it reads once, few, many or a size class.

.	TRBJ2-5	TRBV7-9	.	TGTGCCAGCAGCTTAGTAGGACTCCAAGAGACCCAGTACTTC	CASSLVGLQETQYF
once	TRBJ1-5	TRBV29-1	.	TGCAGCGTTGGCCAGGTTGGACAGCCCCAGCATTTT	CSVGQVGQPQHF
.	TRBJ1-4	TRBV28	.	TGTGCCAGCAGCTACAGGGTCCCCCGCCCTCAAAAACTGTTTTTT	CASSYRVPRPQKLFF
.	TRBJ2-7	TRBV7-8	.	TGTGCCAGCAGCTTTGGGGGCCCCACCTACGAGCAGTACTTC	CASSFGGPTYEQYF
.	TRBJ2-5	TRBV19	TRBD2	TGTGCCAGTAGTATAGGGGGGGAGGGGACCCAGTACTTC	CASSIGGEGTQYF
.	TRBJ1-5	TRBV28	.	TGTGCCGGCTCTGGGGCAGGGCGATCCAATCAGCCCCAGCATTTT	CAGSGAGRSNQPQHF
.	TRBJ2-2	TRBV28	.	TGTGCCAGCACTTTACCCTCGGGTCAGGGCTTCACCGGGGAGCTGTTTTTT	CASTLPSGQGFTGELFF
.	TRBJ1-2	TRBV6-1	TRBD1	TGTGCCAGCAGTATCCGGGACAGGATTTCTGACGGCTACACCTTC	CASSIRDRISDGYTF
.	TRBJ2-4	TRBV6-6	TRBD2	TGTGCCAGCAGGGGAATGGCGGGAGGGCGGGGAAACATTCAGTACTTC	CASRGMAGGRGNIQYF
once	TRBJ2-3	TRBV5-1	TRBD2	TGCGCCAGCACCGGACTAGCGAAGAGCACAGATACGCAGTATTTT	CASTGLAKSTDTQYF
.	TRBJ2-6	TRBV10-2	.	TGCGCCAGCAGTGACCTAACTAGCTCTGGGGCCAACGTCCTGACTTTC	CASSDLTSSGANVLTF
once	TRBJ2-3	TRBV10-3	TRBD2	TGTGCCATCAGTGAAAGACTAGCGGCAAGATCTAGCACAGATACGCAGTATTTT	CAISERLAARSSTDTQYF
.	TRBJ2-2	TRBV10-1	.	TGCGCCAGCAGTGAAAGGTGGACCGGGGAGCTGTTTTTT	CASSERWTGELFF
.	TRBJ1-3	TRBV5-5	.	TGTGCCAGCAGCTTGTCAGGGGCGGGAAACACCATATATTTT	CASSLSGAGNTIYF
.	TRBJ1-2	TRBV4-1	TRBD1	TGCGCCAGCAGCCAAGAATCAGGGGGCAATGGCTACACCTTC	CASSQESGGNGYTF
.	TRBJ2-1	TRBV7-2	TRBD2	TGTGCCAGCAACAGAGCGGGAGGGTACAATGAGCAGTTCTTC	CASNRAGGYNEQFF
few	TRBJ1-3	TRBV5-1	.	TGCGCCAGCAGCTCAGGACAGTTCTCTGGAAACACCATATATTTT	CASSSGQFSGNTIYF
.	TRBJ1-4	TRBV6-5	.	TGTGCCAGCAGCCAGGGTGAAGAAAAACTGTTTTTT	CASSQGEEKLFF
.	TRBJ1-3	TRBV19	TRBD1	TGTGCCAGTAGTTTTCGGGACAGAGGGACCTCTGGAAACACCATATATTTT	CASSFRDRGTSGNTIYF
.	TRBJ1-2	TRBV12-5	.	TGTGCTAGTGGTGACAGAGGAGGCTACACCTTC	CASGDRGGYTF
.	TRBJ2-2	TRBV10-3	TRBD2	TGTGCCATCAGTGAACGGGGGAGGGCCCTGGGGTCTGGGACCGGGGAGCTGTTTTTT	CAISERGRALGSGTGELFF
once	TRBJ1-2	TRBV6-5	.	TGTGCCAGCAGTGGGCAGGGACGGACTTTAGGGGGCTACACCTTC	CASSGQGRTLGGYTF
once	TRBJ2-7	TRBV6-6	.	TGTGCCAGCAGTTACGACTCCTTAAACGAGCAGTACTTC	CASSYDSLNEQYF